A selection of T cell receptor beta chains follows, all from one sample in a study of OX40 agonist ivuxolimab in advanced cancers. Profiling relied on immunoSEQ multiplex PCR, and the TCRdb table lists in-frame clones only, not all of them. The sample has fewer than 90,000 clones, over 90% seen once. Here the sequenced sample was CD4+ or CD8+ T cells sorted from blood, taken in a trial of the OX40 agonist ivuxolimab. These receptors were obtained from an adult with an advanced solid tumor such as melanoma, head and neck, liver or kidney cancer. Both conserved end residues are part of each CDR3. The size of a clone is reported for some rows only, either as once, few or many, or as a class for expanded clones.

cdr3_aa: CASSESRWEKLFF
clone_size: .
v_call: TRBV10-2
cdr3_length: 13

cdr3_aa: CASSHRVWETQYF
clone_size: .
v_call: TRBV6-1
cdr3_length: 13

cdr3_aa: CASSSRTGMNTEAFF
clone_size: .
v_call: TRBV9
cdr3_length: 15

cdr3_aa: CSVGGYNEQFF
clone_size: .
v_call: TRBV29-1
cdr3_length: 11

cdr3_aa: CASSYSSGTEETQYF
clone_size: .
v_call: TRBV6-5
cdr3_length: 15

cdr3_aa: CASSIGEGLGPHEQFF
clone_size: .
v_call: TRBV19
cdr3_length: 16

cdr3_aa: CASSYRNRGRNEQYF
clone_size: .
v_call: TRBV6-5
cdr3_length: 15

cdr3_aa: CASSRGQSSGNTIYF
clone_size: .
v_call: TRBV5-8
cdr3_length: 15

cdr3_aa: CASSLKGTEYNEQFF
clone_size: .
v_call: TRBV7-3
cdr3_length: 15

cdr3_aa: CASSFTGELFF
clone_size: .
v_call: TRBV7-8
cdr3_length: 11

cdr3_aa: CSGLGQGGSYEQYF
clone_size: .
v_call: TRBV29-1
cdr3_length: 14

cdr3_aa: CASSLLGRVYNSPLHF
clone_size: .
v_call: TRBV5-6
cdr3_length: 16

cdr3_aa: CASSPRQGDQPQHF
clone_size: .
v_call: TRBV21-1
cdr3_length: 14

cdr3_aa: CARSSTGVPETQYF
clone_size: .
v_call: TRBV27
cdr3_length: 14

cdr3_aa: CSVGGGVYQETQYF
clone_size: .
v_call: TRBV29-1
cdr3_length: 14

cdr3_aa: CASSQEAGTSYEQYF
clone_size: .
v_call: TRBV4-3
cdr3_length: 15

cdr3_aa: CASRGTGAGELFF
clone_size: .
v_call: TRBV9
cdr3_length: 13

cdr3_aa: CSARWGHEQYF
clone_size: .
v_call: TRBV20-1
cdr3_length: 11

cdr3_aa: CASSLTGTGRLDTQYF
clone_size: few
v_call: TRBV2
cdr3_length: 16

cdr3_aa: CSVEPTAQETQYF
clone_size: .
v_call: TRBV29-1
cdr3_length: 13

cdr3_aa: CASSKGEAKDQPQHF
clone_size: .
v_call: TRBV21-1
cdr3_length: 15

cdr3_aa: CATSRDRQNYGYTF
clone_size: .
v_call: TRBV15
cdr3_length: 14

cdr3_aa: CASSIGPGAHYGYTF
clone_size: .
v_call: TRBV19
cdr3_length: 15

cdr3_aa: CASSYSPTRGELFF
clone_size: .
v_call: TRBV6-5
cdr3_length: 14

cdr3_aa: CASSPTGATNEKLFF
clone_size: .
v_call: TRBV27
cdr3_length: 15

cdr3_aa: CASSYSTGAEAFF
clone_size: once
v_call: TRBV6-5
cdr3_length: 13

cdr3_aa: CASRDDRGSLRYEQYF
clone_size: .
v_call: TRBV6-6
cdr3_length: 16

cdr3_aa: CASSHPLDEKLFF
clone_size: few
v_call: TRBV7-9
cdr3_length: 13

cdr3_aa: CANTAGGFF
clone_size: .
v_call: TRBV2
cdr3_length: 9

cdr3_aa: CASSEAGASTGTQYF
clone_size: .
v_call: TRBV2
cdr3_length: 15

cdr3_aa: CASSLVSGTNTEAFF
clone_size: .
v_call: TRBV7-2
cdr3_length: 15

cdr3_aa: CASSSNAGTSPSYEQYF
clone_size: .
v_call: TRBV11-3
cdr3_length: 17

cdr3_aa: CASSPGQEAFF
clone_size: .
v_call: TRBV5-1
cdr3_length: 11

cdr3_aa: CASRDSYTEAFF
clone_size: .
v_call: TRBV19
cdr3_length: 12

cdr3_aa: CASSQDETGHSPLHF
clone_size: .
v_call: TRBV4-1
cdr3_length: 15

cdr3_aa: CASSVAGVTYNSPLHF
clone_size: few
v_call: TRBV6-1
cdr3_length: 16

cdr3_aa: CASSLGTGGGGYTF
clone_size: .
v_call: TRBV9
cdr3_length: 14

cdr3_aa: CASSQGSGGLFSYNEQFF
clone_size: .
v_call: TRBV4-1
cdr3_length: 18

cdr3_aa: CSARDSYGYTF
clone_size: .
v_call: TRBV20-1
cdr3_length: 11

cdr3_aa: CASSYRGGPGYTF
clone_size: .
v_call: TRBV6-5
cdr3_length: 13

cdr3_aa: CASSLEVGGAYEQYF
clone_size: .
v_call: TRBV11-2
cdr3_length: 15

cdr3_aa: CASTGGPGELFF
clone_size: .
v_call: TRBV7-9
cdr3_length: 12

cdr3_aa: CASGQTSGGYNEQFF
clone_size: .
v_call: TRBV5-1
cdr3_length: 15

cdr3_aa: CASSLEANRYYGYTF
clone_size: .
v_call: TRBV7-2
cdr3_length: 15

cdr3_aa: CASRQGVRTEAFF
clone_size: .
v_call: TRBV6-5
cdr3_length: 13

cdr3_aa: CATRSGSGYEQYF
clone_size: once
v_call: TRBV7-9
cdr3_length: 13

cdr3_aa: CASSPNSGRFDEQYF
clone_size: .
v_call: TRBV7-6
cdr3_length: 15

cdr3_aa: CASSSFEEGDTQYF
clone_size: .
v_call: TRBV13
cdr3_length: 14

cdr3_aa: CASSPGQVYEQYF
clone_size: .
v_call: TRBV27
cdr3_length: 13

cdr3_aa: CASSGGLGEQFF
clone_size: .
v_call: TRBV5-5
cdr3_length: 12

cdr3_aa: CSVRDGVTDTQYF
clone_size: .
v_call: TRBV29-1
cdr3_length: 13

cdr3_aa: CASSLLGLAVDNEQFF
clone_size: .
v_call: TRBV5-1
cdr3_length: 16

cdr3_aa: CASKPRPYSNQPQHF
clone_size: .
v_call: TRBV28
cdr3_length: 15